This T cell receptor beta chain originates from a study of T cell repertoires in cytomegalovirus infection. Study-level information: HLA-B-restricted CMV epitopes that are well studied, plus recently identified HLA-C-restricted ones, were used by the study. A matching HLA type, together with CMV infection, was signaled by public TCR beta signatures. Study-wide points: People with CMV and the relevant HLA were identified by cumulative public TCR beta family frequency. Dominating the ex vivo response were HLA-C-restricted CMV-specific TCR beta clonotypes.

About this clonotype itself: As yet, its antigen is unknown.

The length of the CDR3 is 14 residues. Trimming stripped 7 bases from V and 0 bases from J, with 12 bases between. Germline CDR1 reads SEHNR; CDR2 reads FQNEAQ (reference sequence). Each CDR3 protein is one row after TCRdb ran MiXCR on the reads. The sample holds around 500,000 distinct CDR3 sequences, about 42% seen once. The J gene is TRBJ1-1, the V gene TRBV7-9; TRBD1 is a possible D gene (6 bases). The source material was cultured PBMCs, sampled from culture after CMV antigen stimulation. The receptor was isolated from a human donor in good health (CMV status not recorded). Some clones in this sample may be carry-over from other donors' samples. CDR3 coding DNA: TGTGCCAGCAAATTCGGGGGCATGAACACTGAAGCTTTCTTT. Amino acids: CASKFGGMNTEAFF.